Listed here are 7 T cell receptor beta chains from one sample, sequenced in a study. Sequencing instrument: Illumina MiSeq. TCRdb reran the public reads through fastp at Q25 and MiXCR, keeping productive beta chains. Records with the same CDR3 protein are collapsed into one entry carrying the most frequent genes and DNA. This sample is represented by around 270 distinct CDR3 sequences; roughly 10% of them were singletons. The ten largest clones take up 51% of the sample. The sequencing input was CD4+ T cells from peripheral blood. All receptors derive from a human donor with rheumatoid arthritis.

By proportion, this clonotype is large. The chain uses TRBV20-1 and TRBJ1-2, with TRBD1 identical over 10 bases. Trimming at V came to 6 bases and at J to 4 bases, leaving 5 bases not matched to a gene. There are 13 residues in the CDR3. Germline lookup yields CDR1 DFQATT and CDR2 SNEGSKA (reference sequence). CDR3 loop: CSAQTGGLYGYTF. CDR3 in DNA: TGCAGTGCGCAGACAGGGGGCCTCTATGGCTACACCTTC.

Within the sample, this clonotype is medium-sized. V and J are TRBV20-1 and TRBJ2-3; 15 positions match TRBD2. V lost 7 bases, J lost 1 base, and 3 bases stayed unmatched. CDR1 and CDR2 (germline): DFQATT, SNEGSKA (reference sequence). This CDR3 has 15 residues. The CDR3 DNA sequence: TGCAGTGTTTGGACTAGCGGGAGGGGCACAGATACGCAGTATTTT. Its translation is CSVWTSGRGTDTQYF.

This clonotype is classed as large (0.1 to 1%). The CDR3, as DNA: TGCAGCGTTGCCCAGGGTCGGGATCAGCCCCAGCATTTT. The encoded protein is CSVAQGRDQPQHF. V and J are TRBV29-1 and TRBJ1-5, with D possibly TRBD1 on 5 matching bases. CDR1 is SQVTM, CDR2 ANQGSEA, per germline. This CDR3 is built from 13 residues. Deletions cut 4 bases from V and 5 bases from J, with 12 bases between.

By share, this clonotype ranks as large. This chain uses TRBV11-2 with TRBJ2-1; D is unresolved. Germline V lookup: CDR1 SGHAT, CDR2 FQNNGV. Trimming took 1 base from V and 3 from J, leaving 7 bases between them. The CDR3 loop spans 14 amino acids. Written as DNA, the CDR3 is TGTGCCAGCAGCTTAGGAGCAGGCTACAATGAGCAGTTCTTC. It encodes CASSLGAGYNEQFF.

Judged by abundance, this clonotype is large (0.1 to 1%). The rearrangement links TRBV4-2 to TRBJ2-3; no firm D call. The length of the CDR3 is 12 residues. Trimming cost V 4 bases and J 8 bases, with 10 bases left between them. The germline V gene encodes CDR1 LGHNA and CDR2 YNFKEQ. The CDR3 reads CASSLGVGTQYF. CDR3 coding DNA: TGTGCCAGCAGCCTGGGCGTCGGTACGCAGTATTTT.

The chain employs TRBV11-2 and TRBJ2-1; 13 nucleotides align to TRBD2. J lost 4 bases, V lost 1 base, and 10 bases had no gene match. Germline V CDR1 and CDR2: SGHAT, FQNNGV. This CDR3 is built from 19 residues. CDR3 sequence (DNA): TGTGCCAGCAGCTTAGGGACACTAGCGGGAGGGCCCTCGTACAATGAGCAGTTCTTC. Translating it yields CASSLGTLAGGPSYNEQFF.

By its share, this clonotype is large. V and J are TRBV29-1 and TRBJ2-7, with D maybe TRBD2 (5 bases). Germline V gene data show CDR1 as SQVTM and CDR2 as ANQGSEA. V shed 0 bases and J shed 3 bases, with 12 bases lying between them. The CDR3 totals 14 residues. CDR3 sequence (DNA): TGCAGCGTTGAAGATGGACTGGCTGGCTACGAGCAGTACTTC. Residues: CSVEDGLAGYEQYF.